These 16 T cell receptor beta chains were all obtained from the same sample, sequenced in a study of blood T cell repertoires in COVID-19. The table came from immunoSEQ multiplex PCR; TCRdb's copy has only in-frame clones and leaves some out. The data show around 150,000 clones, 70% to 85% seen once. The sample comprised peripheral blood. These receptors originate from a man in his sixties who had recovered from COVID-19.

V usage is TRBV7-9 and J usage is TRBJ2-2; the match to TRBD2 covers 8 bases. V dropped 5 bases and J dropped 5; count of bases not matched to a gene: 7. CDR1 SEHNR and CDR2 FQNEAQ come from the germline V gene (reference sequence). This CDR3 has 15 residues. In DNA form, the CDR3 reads TGTGCCAGCAGCCCCGACGGGGGGGAAACCGGGGAGCTGTTTTTT. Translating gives CASSPDGGETGELFF.

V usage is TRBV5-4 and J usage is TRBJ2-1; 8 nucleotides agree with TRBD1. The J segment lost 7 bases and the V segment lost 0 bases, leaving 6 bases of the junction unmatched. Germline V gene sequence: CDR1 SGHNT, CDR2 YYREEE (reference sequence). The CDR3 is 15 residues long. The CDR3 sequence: CASSLGGQGVNEQFF. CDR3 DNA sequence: TGTGCCAGCAGCTTGGGAGGACAGGGCGTTAATGAGCAGTTCTTC.

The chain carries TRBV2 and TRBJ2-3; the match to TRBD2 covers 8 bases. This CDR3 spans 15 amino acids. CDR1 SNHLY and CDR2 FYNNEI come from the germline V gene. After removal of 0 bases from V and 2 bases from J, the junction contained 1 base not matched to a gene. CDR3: CASSEASGVTDTQYF. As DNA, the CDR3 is TGTGCCAGCAGTGAAGCTAGCGGGGTCACAGATACGCAGTATTTT.

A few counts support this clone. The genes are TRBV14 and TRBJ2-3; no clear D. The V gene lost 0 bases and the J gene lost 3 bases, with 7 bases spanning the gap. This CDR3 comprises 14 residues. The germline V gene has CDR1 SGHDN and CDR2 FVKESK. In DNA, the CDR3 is TGTGCCAGCAGCCAAGACCGAGCAACAGATACGCAGTATTTT. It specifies CASSQDRATDTQYF.

The CDR3 spells CASSLAGQSYEQYF. CDR3 coding DNA: TGTGCCAGCAGCTTAGCCGGACAGTCCTACGAGCAGTACTTC. The chain combines TRBV7-6 with TRBJ2-7, with D perhaps matching TRBD1 (6 bases). The CDR3 is 14 residues long. Germline CDR1 is SGHVS and CDR2 is FNYEAQ. V gave up 0 bases and J gave up 1 base, with 7 bases separating them.

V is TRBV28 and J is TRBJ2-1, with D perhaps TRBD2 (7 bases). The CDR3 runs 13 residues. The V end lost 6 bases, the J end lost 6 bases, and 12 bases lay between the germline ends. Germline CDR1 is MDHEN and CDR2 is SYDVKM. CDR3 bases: TGTGCCAGCAGACGGGGGGCGCCCAATGAGCAGTTCTTC. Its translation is CASRRGAPNEQFF.

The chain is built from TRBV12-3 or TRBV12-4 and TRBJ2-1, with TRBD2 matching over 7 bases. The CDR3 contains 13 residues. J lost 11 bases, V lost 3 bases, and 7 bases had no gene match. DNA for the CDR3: TGTGCCAGCAGTTTTGGAAGGGAGGGCCAGCAGTTCTTC. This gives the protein CASSFGREGQQFF.

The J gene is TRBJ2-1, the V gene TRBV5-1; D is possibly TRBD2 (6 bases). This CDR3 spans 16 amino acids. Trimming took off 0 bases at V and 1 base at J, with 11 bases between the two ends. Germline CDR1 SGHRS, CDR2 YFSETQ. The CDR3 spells CASSLVAGTSYNEQFF. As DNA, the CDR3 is TGCGCCAGCAGCTTGGTCGCGGGAACTTCCTACAATGAGCAGTTCTTC.

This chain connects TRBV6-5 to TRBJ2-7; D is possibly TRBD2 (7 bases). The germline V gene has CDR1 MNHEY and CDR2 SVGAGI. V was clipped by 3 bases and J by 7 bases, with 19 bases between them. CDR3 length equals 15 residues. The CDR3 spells CASSYRRGHPSEQYF. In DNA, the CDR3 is TGTGCCAGCAGTTATAGGCGGGGGCACCCATCGGAGCAGTACTTC.

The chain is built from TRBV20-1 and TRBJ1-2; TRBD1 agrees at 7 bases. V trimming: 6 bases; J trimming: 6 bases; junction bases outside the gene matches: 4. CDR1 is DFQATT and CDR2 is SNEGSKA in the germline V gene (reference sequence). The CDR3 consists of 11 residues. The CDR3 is CSADRDDGYTF. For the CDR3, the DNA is TGCAGTGCAGACAGGGACGATGGCTACACCTTC.

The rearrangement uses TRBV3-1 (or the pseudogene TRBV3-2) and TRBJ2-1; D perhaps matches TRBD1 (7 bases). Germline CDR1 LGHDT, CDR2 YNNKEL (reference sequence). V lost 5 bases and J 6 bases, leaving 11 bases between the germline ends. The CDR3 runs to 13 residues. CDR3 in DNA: TGTGCCAGCAGCTTCCAGGGGGGCAATGAGCAGTTCTTC. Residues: CASSFQGGNEQFF.

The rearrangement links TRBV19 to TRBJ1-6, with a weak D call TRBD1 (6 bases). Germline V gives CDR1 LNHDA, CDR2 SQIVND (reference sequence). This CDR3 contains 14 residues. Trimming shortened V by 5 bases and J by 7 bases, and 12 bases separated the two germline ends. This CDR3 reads CASSSRTVNSPLHF. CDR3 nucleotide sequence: TGTGCCAGTAGTTCTCGGACAGTCAATTCACCCCTCCACTTT.

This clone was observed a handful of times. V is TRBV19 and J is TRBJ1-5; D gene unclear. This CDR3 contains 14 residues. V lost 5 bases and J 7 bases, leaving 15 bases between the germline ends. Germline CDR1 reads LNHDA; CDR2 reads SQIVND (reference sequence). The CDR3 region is CASSEDSLKQPQHF. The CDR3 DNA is TGTGCCAGTAGTGAGGACTCCCTGAAACAGCCCCAGCATTTT. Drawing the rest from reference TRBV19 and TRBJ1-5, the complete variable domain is DGGITQSPKYLFRKEGQNVTLSCEQNLNHDAMYWYRQDPGQGLRLIYYSQIVNDFQKGDIAEGYSVSREKKESFPLTVTSAQKNPTAFYLCASSEDSLKQPQHFGDGTRLSIL.

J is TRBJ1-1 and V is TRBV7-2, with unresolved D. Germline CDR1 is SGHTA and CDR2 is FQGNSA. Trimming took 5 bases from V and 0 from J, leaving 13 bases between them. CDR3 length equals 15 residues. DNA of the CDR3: TGTGCCAGCAGCCCCGGCCCGGGGTTGAACACTGAAGCTTTCTTT. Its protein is CASSPGPGLNTEAFF.

CDR3 residues: CASSYGDRGLTTGYTF. The DNA for the CDR3 is TGTGCCAGCAGTTACGGGGACAGGGGACTTACTACTGGCTACACCTTC. V and J are TRBV6-5 and TRBJ1-2, with 10 bases that match TRBD1. Germline V gene data show CDR1 as MNHEY and CDR2 as SVGAGI. The CDR3 loop spans 16 amino acids. The V segment lost 2 bases and the J segment 7 bases; nucleotides outside the gene matches: 10.

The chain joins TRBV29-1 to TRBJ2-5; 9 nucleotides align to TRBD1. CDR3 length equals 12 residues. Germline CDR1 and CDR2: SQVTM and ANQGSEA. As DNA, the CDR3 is TGCAGTACCGGGACAGGGCTGGAGACCCAGTACTTC. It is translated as CSTGTGLETQYF.